Listed below are T cell receptor beta chains from one sample, sequenced in a study of T cells in Graves' hyperthyroidism and ophthalmopathy. TCRdb called the multiplex PCR reads again in MiXCR, with one record for every CDR3 protein. The sample holds 270,000 or so distinct CDR3 sequences, about 15% seen once. Specimen: blood. These receptors all come from a woman aged 50 to 65 with Graves' hyperthyroidism that later progressed to Graves' ophthalmopathy. Both conserved end residues are part of each CDR3. D genes are given only for firm matches. Not all rows give a size; the values are once, few, many and, for expanded clones, a class.

TRBJ1-2	many	-	TRBV12-3/TRBV12-4	CASSLGQSYNYGYTF	TGTGCCAGCAGCCTCGGACAGAGTTATAACTATGGCTACACCTTC
TRBJ1-1	many	-	TRBV2	CAGSGTVNTEAFF	TGTGCCGGATCCGGGACGGTGAACACTGAAGCTTTCTTT
TRBJ1-4	few	-	TRBV20-1	CSAPRVEKLFF	TGCAGTGCCCCCCGTGTAGAAAAACTGTTTTTT
TRBJ2-4	few	TRBD2	TRBV7-9	CASSHPGTSGLGRYF	TGTGCCAGCAGCCATCCCGGGACTAGCGGGCTGGGGAGGTACTTC
TRBJ2-3	many	-	TRBV10-2	CASSGQRSTDTQYF	TGCGCCAGCAGTGGGCAGCGGAGCACAGATACGCAGTATTTT
TRBJ1-2	-	-	TRBV5-1	CASSLGMYYGYTF	TGCGCCAGCAGCTTGGGGATGTACTATGGCTACACCTTC
TRBJ2-1	many	TRBD2	TRBV20-1	CSARLRTSEYNEQFF	TGCAGTGCTAGACTCCGGACTAGCGAGTACAATGAGCAGTTCTTC
TRBJ1-1	few	-	TRBV5-4	CASSFGGPTEAFF	TGTGCCAGCAGCTTCGGTGGTCCCACTGAAGCTTTCTTT
TRBJ2-3	many	TRBD2	TRBV20-1	CSADKAGLNTDTQYF	TGCAGTGCTGACAAAGCGGGGCTCAATACAGATACGCAGTATTTT
TRBJ2-7	-	-	TRBV10-3	CAISDPTRPSSYEQYF	TGTGCCATCAGTGACCCTACGCGTCCGAGCTCCTACGAGCAGTACTTC
TRBJ2-1	-	TRBD2	TRBV9	CASSGGTSGHYNEQFF	TGTGCCAGCAGCGGGGGGACTAGCGGGCATTACAATGAGCAGTTCTTC
TRBJ2-1	many	TRBD2	TRBV5-8	CASSGGRAHNEQFF	TGTGCCAGCAGTGGCGGGAGGGCCCACAATGAGCAGTTCTTC
TRBJ2-1	-	TRBD2	TRBV9	CASSVGSSGSHNEQFF	TGTGCCAGCAGCGTAGGAAGTAGCGGGAGCCACAATGAGCAGTTCTTC
TRBJ2-2	many	TRBD2	TRBV2	CASSDRGLAYTGELFF	TGTGCCAGCAGTGACAGGGGACTAGCGTACACCGGGGAGCTGTTTTTT
TRBJ1-1	many	-	TRBV12-3/TRBV12-4	CASSLITGWTEAFF	TGTGCCAGCAGTTTAATTACAGGGTGGACTGAAGCTTTCTTT
TRBJ2-1	many	TRBD1	TRBV20-1	CSALRGLLYNEQFF	TGCAGTGCTCTGAGGGGGCTCCTCTACAATGAGCAGTTCTTC
TRBJ2-7	few	-	TRBV14	CASSPFQRDEQYF	TGTGCCAGCAGCCCCTTTCAGAGAGACGAGCAGTACTTC
TRBJ1-1	-	-	TRBV29-1	CSALLRVNTEAFF	TGCAGCGCCCTCCTGAGGGTGAACACTGAAGCTTTCTTT
TRBJ2-1	-	TRBD2	TRBV10-2	CATTRTRALLEQFF	TGCGCCACCACACGGACTAGGGCCCTCCTTGAGCAGTTCTTC
TRBJ2-3	many	-	TRBV7-9	CASSSRLPTDTQYF	TGTGCCAGCAGCTCCAGACTGCCCACAGATACGCAGTATTTT
TRBJ1-3	many	TRBD1	TRBV2	CASSGGQGSYTIYF	TGTGCCAGCAGTGGAGGACAGGGGAGTTACACCATATATTTT
TRBJ1-4	-	-	TRBV18	CASSPRGTRDEKLFF	TGTGCCAGCTCACCGCGCGGGACACGGGATGAAAAACTGTTTTTT
TRBJ2-1	few	TRBD1	TRBV24-1	CATSDPPGGGFVEQFF	TGTGCCACCAGTGATCCCCCAGGGGGCGGTTTTGTTGAGCAGTTCTTC
TRBJ1-6	few	-	TRBV15	CATSIGQHYNSPLHF	TGTGCCACCAGCATAGGACAGCATTATAATTCACCCCTCCACTTT
TRBJ2-6	many	-	TRBV25-1	CASSAAGGANVLTF	TGTGCCAGCAGTGCCGCTGGCGGGGCCAACGTCCTGACTTTC
TRBJ2-7	many	-	TRBV5-8	CASSLTGEQYF	TGTGCCAGCAGCTTGACGGGGGAGCAGTACTTC
TRBJ2-1	many	TRBD2	TRBV3-1	CASSQEPGGPQFF	TGTGCCAGCAGCCAAGAACCGGGAGGGCCCCAGTTCTTC
TRBJ1-2	once	-	TRBV19	CASSPKQGSNYGYTF	TGTGCCAGTAGCCCAAAACAGGGCTCTAACTATGGCTACACCTTC
TRBJ2-7	many	-	TRBV3-1	CASSQKGDQYF	TGTGCCAGCAGCCAAAAAGGGGATCAGTACTTC